The TCR beta chain described here comes from a study of tumour-infiltrating T cells in Burkitt lymphoma. TCRdb's table, derived via immunoSEQ multiplex PCR, lists solely in-frame clones and lacks some. This sample yields around 1,400 clones, of which around 15% are seen a single time; about 17% belongs to the top ten. The V gene end was trimmed by 4 bases and the J gene end by 4 bases; junction bases not matched to a gene: 5. The CDR3 has 14 amino acids. Germline V gene sequence: CDR1 KGHSH, CDR2 LQKENI. Sequenced input: tumor tissue. This receptor was obtained from a human donor with Burkitt lymphoma. V gene TRBV18 combines with J gene TRBJ2-7; 9 positions match TRBD1. CDR3 amino acids: CASSLGQGLYEQYF. The CDR3 nucleotides read TGTGCCAGCTCACTGGGACAGGGTTTGTACGAGCAGTACTTC. Filled out from reference TRBV18 and TRBJ2-7, the complete variable domain reads NAGVMQNPRHLVRRRGQEARLRCSPMKGHSHVYWYRQLPEEGLKFMVYLQKENIIDESGMPKERFSAEFPKEGPSILRIQQVVRGDSAAYFCASSLGQGLYEQYFGPGTRLTVT.